This TCR beta chain derives from a study of graft-versus-host responses after intestinal transplantation. J lost 4 bases, V lost 4 bases, and 7 bases had no gene match. The CDR3 is 15 residues long. In germline, CDR1 is SGHAT, CDR2 FQNNGV. The sample holds one count of this clone. Its antigen is not identified. This table comes from immunoSEQ multiplex PCR, and its TCRdb copy is limited to in-frame clones, with some not included. Seen here are about 88,000 clones, around 90% observed once, and the top ten hold 0.11%. Study-wide results and caveats: Investigators detected GvH clones in recipient marrow, with some emerging earlier in ileum or blood.

The rearrangement links TRBV11-2 to TRBJ2-5; 9 bases match TRBD2. The receptor's source is a human donor who received an intestinal transplant. The source was unstimulated CD4+ T cells sorted from spleen or lymph node cells, collected before intestinal transplant. The CDR3 loop is CASSSLGRGGETQYF. In DNA, the CDR3 is TGTGCCAGCAGCTCCCTCGGGCGGGGGGGAGAGACCCAGTACTTC.